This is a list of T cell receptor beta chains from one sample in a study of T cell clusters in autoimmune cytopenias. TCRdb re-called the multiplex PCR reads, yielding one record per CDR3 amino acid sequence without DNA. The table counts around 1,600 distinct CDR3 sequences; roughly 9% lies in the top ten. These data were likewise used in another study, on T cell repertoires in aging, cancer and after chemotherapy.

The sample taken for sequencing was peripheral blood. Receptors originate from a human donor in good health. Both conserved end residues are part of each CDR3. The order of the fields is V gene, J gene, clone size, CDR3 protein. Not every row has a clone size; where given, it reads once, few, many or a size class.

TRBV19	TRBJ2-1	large	CASTDSGLAGSEQFF
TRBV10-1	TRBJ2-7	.	CASSEAGVHEQYF
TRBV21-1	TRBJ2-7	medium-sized	CASSKGSLTSFCEQYF
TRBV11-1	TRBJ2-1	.	CASSRGTGKGGEQFF
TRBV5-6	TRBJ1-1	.	CASSLPGINTEAFF
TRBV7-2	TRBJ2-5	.	CASSSGTGGETQYF
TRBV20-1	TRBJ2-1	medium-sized	CSARDGSREQFF
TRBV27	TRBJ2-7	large	CASSPSPGPSYEQYF
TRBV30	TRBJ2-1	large	CAWSVGSRGEQFF
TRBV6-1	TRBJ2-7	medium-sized	CASSEEGTGFYEQYF
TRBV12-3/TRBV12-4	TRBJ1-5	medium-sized	CASSGTANQPQHF
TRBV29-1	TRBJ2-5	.	CSVSQWGAYEQYF
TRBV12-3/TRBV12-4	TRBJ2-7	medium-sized	CASSQDSYEQYF
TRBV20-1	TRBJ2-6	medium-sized	CSARTGLAGSGANVLTF
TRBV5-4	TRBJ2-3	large	CASSWGTVTDTQYF
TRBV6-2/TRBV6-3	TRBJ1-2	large	CASRETVNYGYTF
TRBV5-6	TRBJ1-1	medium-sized	CASSLGWTEAFF
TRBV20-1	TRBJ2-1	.	CSARDPPRGLVQFF
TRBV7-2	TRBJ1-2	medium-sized	CASSSGTGGARGYTF
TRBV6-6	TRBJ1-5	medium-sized	CASTLTGVYSNQPQHF
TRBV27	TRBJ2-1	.	CASSPPGQARGGGYNEQFF
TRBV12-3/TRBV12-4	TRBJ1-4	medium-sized	CASSLGGQGSEKLFF
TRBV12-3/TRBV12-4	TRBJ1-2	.	CASRLRGLAHGYTF
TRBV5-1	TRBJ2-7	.	CASSAWTGGYEQYF
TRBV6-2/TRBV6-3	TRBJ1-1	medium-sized	CASSSGGGQGLLNTEAFF